The entry that follows covers one TCR beta chain sequence. Its antigen is not identified. Sequencing was performed with immunoSEQ multiplex PCR; in TCRdb, only in-frame clones are kept and a portion is missing. The data contain 110,000 to 150,000 clones, approximately 87% of them singletons. This sample is drawn from a study of radiation and T cells in renal cell carcinoma. The time point denotes: baseline pretreatment blood. Treatment of the sample: 15 Gy SBRT to primary tumor, nephrectomy 4 weeks later. Serial blood draws occurred at baseline and 2 and 4 weeks post-SBRT. Broader study findings: No pretreatment tumor biopsies were available for baseline clonotypes. From baseline, blood top tumor clonotypes peaked at 2 weeks post-radiation.

Per germline, CDR1 SGHTA and CDR2 FQGNSA. The CDR3 spans 16 residues. The V and J ends lost 5 bases and 9 bases, in that order; junction bases with no gene match: 13. The source material was blood, sampled from a patient whose treatment included radiotherapy and nephrectomy. This TCR was sampled from a woman aged 50 to 65 with renal cell carcinoma. The chain has TRBV7-2 and TRBJ2-7; 13 bases line up with TRBD2. This CDR3 reads CASSPEGTSGTTPQYF. CDR3 nucleotide sequence: TGTGCCAGCAGCCCAGAGGGGACTAGCGGGACCACCCCGCAGTACTTC.